This T cell receptor beta chain was sequenced in a study of shared clonotypes between healthy human individuals. The data were produced by immunoSEQ multiplex PCR, yet TCRdb's version contains in-frame clones alone and is incomplete. The data contain millions of clones, just over 90% of them singletons. This CDR3 comprises 16 residues. Germline CDR1 reads SSHAT; CDR2 reads FNYEAQ (reference sequence). Findings and limits, study-wide: Generation of non-shared clonotypes was less probable than generation of clonotypes shared by all four donors.

As to this clone: Its antigen is undetermined. Mismatch with germline at one junction end may stem from a read error.

Specimen: naive CD4+ T cells sorted from blood. This sample's subset: CD45RA+ positively selected. This sequence originates from a man younger than 30 in good health. The chain is built from TRBV7-7 and TRBJ2-2, with 8 bases that match TRBD1. The CDR3 here is CASSSAGQGGTGELFF. For the CDR3, the DNA is TGTGCTAGCAGTTCTGCTGGACAGGGAGGTACCGGGGAGCTGTTTTTT.